This T cell receptor (beta chain) originates from a study of OX40 agonist ivuxolimab in advanced cancers. Study-wide context: Hepatocellular carcinoma, melanoma, renal cell or head and neck cancer occurred in dose-escalation patients. There were three patients with partial responses, one having hepatocellular carcinoma and two cutaneous melanoma. Study outcomes and limitations: The average count of expanded clones was higher among CD8+ T cells than among CD4+. Among the lowest levels of clonal expansion were found in partial responders at 0.1-3.0 mg/kg.

TCRdb's copy holds only in-frame clones and misses some; the assay was immunoSEQ multiplex PCR. Here the sample spans over 15,000 clones, 80% to 85% being singletons. About this clone: Its cognate antigen is unknown.

The sequence derives from an adult with an advanced solid tumor such as melanoma, head and neck, liver or kidney cancer. Sequenced here: CD4+ or CD8+ T cells sorted from blood, sampled in a trial of the OX40 agonist ivuxolimab.

CDR3 in amino acids: CATSGGYQETQYF. The CDR3 DNA reads TGTGCCACCAGCGGGGGATACCAAGAGACCCAGTACTTC. The V call is TRBV15, the J call TRBJ2-5, with D perhaps TRBD1 or TRBD2 (5 bases each). Germline lookup yields CDR1 LNHNV and CDR2 YYDKDF (reference sequence). V lost 5 bases to trimming and J lost 0 bases, with 7 bases between them. The CDR3 consists of 13 residues.